This T cell receptor (beta chain) was identified during a study of shared clonotypes between healthy human individuals. Study in general: A donor's plate count was three for CD4 naive and three for CD4 memory; CD8 naive had two and CD8 memory one.

Sequencing used immunoSEQ multiplex PCR; TCRdb keeps in-frame clones, though not all of them. Of 2.5 million or so clones listed, more than 80% are singletons. Whole-study results and caveats: Estimated richness was generally greater in naive than memory subsets.

This clone was seen once. Antigen unknown. V was pared by 3 bases and J by 5 bases, with 8 bases between. The CDR3 totals 13 residues. Germline V gene lookup returns CDR1 MRHNA and CDR2 SNTAGT. This clonotype was obtained from a man younger than 35 in good health. The chain links TRBV6-4 to TRBJ2-1; D gene uncertain. The sample was naive CD4+ T cells sorted from blood. Subset described: CD45RA+ positively selected. CDR3 sequence reads: CASSEYPNNEQFF. The CDR3 DNA sequence: TGTGCCAGCAGTGAATACCCTAACAATGAGCAGTTCTTC.